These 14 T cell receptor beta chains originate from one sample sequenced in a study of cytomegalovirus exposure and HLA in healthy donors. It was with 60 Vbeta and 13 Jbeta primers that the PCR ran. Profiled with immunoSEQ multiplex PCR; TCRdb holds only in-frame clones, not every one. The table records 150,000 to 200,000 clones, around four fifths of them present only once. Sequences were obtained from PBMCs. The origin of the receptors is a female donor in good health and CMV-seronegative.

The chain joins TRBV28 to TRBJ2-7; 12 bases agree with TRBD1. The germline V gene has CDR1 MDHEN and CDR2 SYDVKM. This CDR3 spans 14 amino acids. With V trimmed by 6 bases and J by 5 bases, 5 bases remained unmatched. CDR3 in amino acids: CASSTGTGGHEQYF. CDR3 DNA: TGTGCCAGCAGCACTGGGACAGGGGGCCACGAGCAGTACTTC.

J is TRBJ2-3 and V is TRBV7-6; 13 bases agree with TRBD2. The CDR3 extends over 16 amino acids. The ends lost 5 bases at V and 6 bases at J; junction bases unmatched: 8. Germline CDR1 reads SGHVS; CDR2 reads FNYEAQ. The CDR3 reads CASSPGLAGDLDTQYF. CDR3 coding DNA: TGTGCCAGCAGCCCCGGACTAGCGGGAGACCTTGATACGCAGTATTTT.

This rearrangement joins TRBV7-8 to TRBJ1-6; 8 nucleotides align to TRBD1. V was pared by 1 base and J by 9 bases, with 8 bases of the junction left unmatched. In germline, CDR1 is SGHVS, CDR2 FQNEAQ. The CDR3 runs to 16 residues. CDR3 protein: CASSLGQTGDRSPLHF. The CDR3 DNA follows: TGTGCCAGCAGCTTAGGGCAGACAGGGGATCGTTCACCCCTCCACTTT.

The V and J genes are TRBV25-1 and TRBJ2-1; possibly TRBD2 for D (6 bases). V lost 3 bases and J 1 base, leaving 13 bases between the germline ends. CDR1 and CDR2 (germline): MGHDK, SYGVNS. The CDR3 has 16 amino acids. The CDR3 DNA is TGTGCCAGCAGTGACGGAGGGCCCCTATCCTACAATGAGCAGTTCTTC. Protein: CASSDGGPLSYNEQFF.

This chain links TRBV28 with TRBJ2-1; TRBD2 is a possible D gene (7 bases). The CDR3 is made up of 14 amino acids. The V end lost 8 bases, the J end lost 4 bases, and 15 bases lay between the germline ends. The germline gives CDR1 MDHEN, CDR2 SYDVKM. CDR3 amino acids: CASHVEGGYNEQFF. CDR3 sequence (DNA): TGTGCCAGCCACGTGGAGGGGGGGTACAATGAGCAGTTCTTC.

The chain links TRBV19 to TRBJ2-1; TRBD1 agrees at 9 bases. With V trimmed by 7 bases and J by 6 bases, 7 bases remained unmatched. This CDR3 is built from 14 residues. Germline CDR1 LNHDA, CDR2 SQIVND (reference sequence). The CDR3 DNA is TGTGCCAGTAAGGGGACAGGGTACATCAATGAGCAGTTCTTC. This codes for CASKGTGYINEQFF.

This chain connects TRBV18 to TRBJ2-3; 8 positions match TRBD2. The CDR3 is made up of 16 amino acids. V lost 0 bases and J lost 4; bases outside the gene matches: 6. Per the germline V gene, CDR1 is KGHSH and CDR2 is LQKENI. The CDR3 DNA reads TGTGCCAGCTCACCACCTAGCGGGAAGGGCCCAGATACGCAGTATTTT. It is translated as CASSPPSGKGPDTQYF. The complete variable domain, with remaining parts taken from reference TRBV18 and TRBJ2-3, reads NAGVMQNPRHLVRRRGQEARLRCSPMKGHSHVYWYRQLPEEGLKFMVYLQKENIIDESGMPKERFSAEFPKEGPSILRIQQVVRGDSAAYFCASSPPSGKGPDTQYFGPGTRLTVL.

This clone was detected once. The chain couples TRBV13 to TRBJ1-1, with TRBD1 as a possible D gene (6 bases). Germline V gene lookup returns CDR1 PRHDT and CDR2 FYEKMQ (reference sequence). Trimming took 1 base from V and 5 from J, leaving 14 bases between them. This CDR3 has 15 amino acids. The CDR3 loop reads CASSLDLRTGTEAFF. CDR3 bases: TGTGCCAGCAGCTTAGACCTCCGTACAGGGACTGAAGCTTTCTTT.

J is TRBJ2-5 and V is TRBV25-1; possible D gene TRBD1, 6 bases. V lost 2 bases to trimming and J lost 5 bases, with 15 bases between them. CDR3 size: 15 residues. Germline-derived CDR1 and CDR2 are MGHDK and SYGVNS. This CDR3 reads CASSETAGVDETQYF. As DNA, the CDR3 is TGTGCCAGCAGTGAAACCGCAGGGGTGGACGAGACCCAGTACTTC. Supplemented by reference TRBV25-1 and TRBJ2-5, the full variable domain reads EADIYQTPRYLVIGTGKKITLECSQTMGHDKMYWYQQDPGMELHLIHYSYGVNSTEKGDLSSESTVSRIRTEHFPLTLESARPSHTSQYLCASSETAGVDETQYFGPGTRLLVL.

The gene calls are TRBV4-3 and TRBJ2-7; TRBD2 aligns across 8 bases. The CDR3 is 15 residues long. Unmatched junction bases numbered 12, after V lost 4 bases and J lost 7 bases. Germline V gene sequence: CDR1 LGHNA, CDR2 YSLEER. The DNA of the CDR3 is TGCGCCAGCAGCCCGAATACAGCGGGGGCGGAAGAGCAGTACTTC. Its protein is CASSPNTAGAEEQYF.

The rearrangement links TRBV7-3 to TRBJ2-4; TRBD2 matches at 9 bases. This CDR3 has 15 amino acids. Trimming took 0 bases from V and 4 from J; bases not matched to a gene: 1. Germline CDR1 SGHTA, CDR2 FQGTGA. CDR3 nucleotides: TGTGCCAGCAGCTTAACCCTAGCGGGGAAAAACATTCAGTACTTC. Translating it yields CASSLTLAGKNIQYF.

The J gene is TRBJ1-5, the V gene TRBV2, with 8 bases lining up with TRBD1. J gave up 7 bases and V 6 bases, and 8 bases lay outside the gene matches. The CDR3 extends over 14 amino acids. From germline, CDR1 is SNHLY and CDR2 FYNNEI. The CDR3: CASSSQGVNQPQHF. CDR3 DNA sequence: TGTGCCAGCAGCTCACAGGGGGTAAACCAGCCCCAGCATTTT.

CDR3 nucleotides: TGTGCCAGCAGCACTCCGGGACAGGGGAACACTGAAGCTTTCTTT. Residues: CASSTPGQGNTEAFF. The rearrangement uses TRBV5-4 and TRBJ1-1; 9 nucleotides match TRBD1. The germline CDR1 and CDR2 sequences are SGHNT and YYREEE (reference sequence). The CDR3 contains 15 residues. The ends lost 4 bases at V and 1 base at J; junction bases unmatched: 5.

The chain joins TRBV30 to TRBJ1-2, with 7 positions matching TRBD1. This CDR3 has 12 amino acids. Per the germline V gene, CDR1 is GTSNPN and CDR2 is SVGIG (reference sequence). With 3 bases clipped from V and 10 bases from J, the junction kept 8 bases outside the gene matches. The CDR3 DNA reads TGTGCCTGGAGAGGAGACAGGGCTGACTACACCTTC. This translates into CAWRGDRADYTF.